This TCR beta chain was identified during a study of shared clonotypes between healthy human individuals (TCRdb year 2020). For the study in its entirety: The cohort included three men and a couple of women between 18 and 49 years of age. Each donor's leukapheresis produced roughly between about 0.85 and 10 billion PBMCs. To increase sequencing depth and limit assay-specific biases, TCR repertoire library preparation and sequencing were carried out by different laboratories using diverse techniques. To estimate repertoire size and how much clonotypes are shared between individuals, the study performed deep sequencing of blood TCR repertoires from about five healthy adults. For each donor, CD4 naive and CD4 memory were each run on three plates, CD8 naive on two plates, and CD8 memory on one plate.

Study-level results and caveats: Sampling was restricted to blood, and TCR repertoires in tissues likely differ from the TCR repertoires found in blood. When a handful of donors were compared, the shared fraction of clonotypes was approximately 5% for naive CD4, over 3% for naive CD8, 2.3% for memory CD4, and roughly 0.43% for memory CD8. Pairwise subsampling indicated that sequencing depth was expected to affect the degree of clonotype sharing among donors. Compared with non-shared clonotypes, clonotypes shared by all four sorted-subset donors had higher generation probabilities. Because the study included only a small number of donors, the genetic and exposure-history diversity represented was limited. Naive subsets generally had larger estimated clonotype richness than memory subsets did. Rarefaction of sorted-subset datasets indicated incomplete sequencing despite the large sequencing depth.

CD8 naive samples consisted of CD45RO-negative cells that were positively selected for CCR7, yielding a CD45RA+CCR7+ population without TemRA cells. The donors were healthy, HIV-negative adults who had no recently reported acute infections or vaccinations. Every donor was a Caucasian adult residing in Nashville, Tennessee, USA. Blood was obtained by leukapheresis, after which PBMCs were separated by Ficoll-Histopaque density gradient centrifugation and cryopreserved in liquid nitrogen vapor phase. Purity and quantity of every magnetically sorted T cell population were checked by analytical flow cytometry. Each sorted fraction had its genomic DNA isolated and then quantified by UV absorbance on a Nanodrop 2000c. At the junction V is shortened by 1 base and J by 8 bases, with 6 bases in between. CDR1 and CDR2 (SEHNR, FQNEAQ) derive from the germline V gene (reference sequence). Its CDR3 holds 12 amino acids, cysteine through phenylalanine. Just the 36-base CDR3 DNA is kept, in frame starting at base 1.

As concerns this clone: Its antigen remains undetermined. Base quality data are lacking; no much larger clone is found one base away. This same CDR3 is encoded by further DNA sequences in the sample.

Using the deep immunoSEQ assay, multiplex PCR amplified TCR CDR3 regions from genomic DNA. Genomic DNA extracted from each cell subset was distributed evenly over all wells of several immunoSEQ 96-well plates, and each plate served as one replicate. For sorted subsets, about 210 ng of genomic DNA, equivalent to around 29,000 T cell genomes, went into each replicate PCR. Purified libraries were measured with a Qubit 3.0 fluorometer, size-checked on a Bioanalyzer 2100, and measured again with the KAPA Library Quantification kit. Each immunoSEQ 96-well plate was sequenced on its own single-read 150-cycle Illumina NextSeq 550 flow cell. Per the authors' processing: Because only junctional sequences without quality scores were contained in the immunoSEQ output, filtering matching that applied to full-length reads could not be performed. Sequences were annotated with PyIR, a Python wrapper for IgBLAST v1.9, and V/J genes and CDR3 were assigned using IMGT germline references. Reads were filtered out if the reads had weak V/J assignments (E-value above 1e-6), no CDR3, stop codons, out-of-frame junctions, or ambiguous translated residues. V3J clonotypes were defined as sequences sharing an identical inferred V gene, J gene, and CDR3 amino acid sequence. Percentage overlap between repertoires was computed as shared unique clonotypes divided by the size of the smaller repertoire. RTK rarefaction, the Chao1 estimator, and Recon v2.1 estimates of unobserved clonotypes were used to assess repertoire richness. For all TCRbeta clonotypes obtained by the gDNA method from a few donors, generation probabilities were computed with OLGA. TCRdb re-hosts the immuneACCESS table, in-frame sequences only. Its copies lack some clones; in the studies checked, an unresolved V gene accounts for under half of them, and the cause for the rest is not known. V and J calls and clone size are given by that table; D and trimming were obtained from the DNA. The sample table shows about 2 million clones, and around 96% are seen once. Of the sample, roughly 1% falls within the top ten clones.

The rearranged chain carries TRBV7-9 and TRBJ2-1, with the D gene not clear enough to name. Input material: naive CD8+ T cells sorted from blood. Explained via the paper, the cell subset or site label denotes: CD45RA+CCR7+. This clonotype was sampled from a man younger than 35 in good health. The CDR3 sequence is CASSLVGDEQFF. In nucleotide form, the sequence is TGTGCCAGCAGCTTAGTAGGTGATGAGCAGTTCTTC.